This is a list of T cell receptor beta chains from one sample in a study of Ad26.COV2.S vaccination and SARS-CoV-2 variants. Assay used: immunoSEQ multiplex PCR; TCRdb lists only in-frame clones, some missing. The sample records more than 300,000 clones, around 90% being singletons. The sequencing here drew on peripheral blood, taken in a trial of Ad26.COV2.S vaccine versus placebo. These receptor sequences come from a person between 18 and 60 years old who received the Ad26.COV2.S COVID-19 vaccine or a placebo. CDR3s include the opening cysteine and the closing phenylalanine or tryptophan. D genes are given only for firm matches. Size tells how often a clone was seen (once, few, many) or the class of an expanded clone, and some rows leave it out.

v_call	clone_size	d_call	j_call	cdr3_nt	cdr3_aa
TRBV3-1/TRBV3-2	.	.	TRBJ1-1	TGTGCCAGCAGCCAACTATCCACTGAAGCTTTCTTT	CASSQLSTEAFF
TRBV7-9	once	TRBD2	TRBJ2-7	TGTGCCAGCAGCTTTCTAGCGGCAAGCTCCTACGAGCAGTACTTC	CASSFLAASSYEQYF
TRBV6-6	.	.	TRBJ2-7	TGTGCCAGCAGGGAGACAAAGGATTACGAGCAGTACTTC	CASRETKDYEQYF
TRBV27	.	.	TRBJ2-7	TGTGCCAGCAGCACCTATGCGGCACTGGGTGCCTACGAGCAGTACTTC	CASSTYAALGAYEQYF
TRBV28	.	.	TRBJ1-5	TGTGCCAGCATCCTTCACGGGGGAATTAGGCAGCCCCAGCATTTT	CASILHGGIRQPQHF
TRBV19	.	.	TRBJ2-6	TGTGCCAGTTCCTTTGGAGGGTCTGGGGCCAACGTCCTGACTTTC	CASSFGGSGANVLTF
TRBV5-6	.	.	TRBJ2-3	TGTGCCAGCAAGAAGGGGGGCCACACAGATACGCAGTATTTT	CASKKGGHTDTQYF
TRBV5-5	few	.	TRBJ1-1	TGTGCCAGCCTTGTTATGAACACTGAAGCTTTCTTT	CASLVMNTEAFF
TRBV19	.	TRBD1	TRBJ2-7	TGTGCCAGTAGTCCGTTAGACAGGGCCTACGAGCAGTACTTC	CASSPLDRAYEQYF
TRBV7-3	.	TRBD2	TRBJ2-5	TGTGCCAGCAGCTTAACCGGGACTAGCGGGAGTAGGGAGACCCAGTACTTC	CASSLTGTSGSRETQYF
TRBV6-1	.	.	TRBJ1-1	TGTGCCAGCAGTGATCGTGGTAGGGGGGGGGCTTTCTTT	CASSDRGRGGAFF
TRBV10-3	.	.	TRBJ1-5	TGTGCCATCAGTGTGAAAAGCAATCAGCCCCAGCATTTT	CAISVKSNQPQHF
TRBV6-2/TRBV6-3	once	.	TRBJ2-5	TGTGCCAGCAGTGGGATCCCCGGGGAGACCCAGTACTTC	CASSGIPGETQYF
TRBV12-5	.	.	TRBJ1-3	TGTGCTAGTGGTTTGGGAGTAAATACTGGAAACACCATATATTTT	CASGLGVNTGNTIYF
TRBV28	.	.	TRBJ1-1	TGTGCCAGCAGTTCCTCCGGGGATGCTGAAGCTTTCTTT	CASSSSGDAEAFF
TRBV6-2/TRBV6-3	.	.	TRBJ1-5	TGTGCCAGCAGTTACTCGGCAGGCGCCCAGCCCCAGCATTTT	CASSYSAGAQPQHF
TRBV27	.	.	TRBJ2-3	TGTGCCAGCAGTTTATGGGGGTTGGCCACAGATACGCAGTATTTT	CASSLWGLATDTQYF
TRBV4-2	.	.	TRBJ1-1	TGTGCCAGCAGCCAAGATACGGGAGGGACTGAAGCTTTCTTT	CASSQDTGGTEAFF
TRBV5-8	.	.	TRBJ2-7	TGTGCCAGCAGCGGACGGGGGACCCCGACCTTTCCCTACGAGCAGTACTTC	CASSGRGTPTFPYEQYF
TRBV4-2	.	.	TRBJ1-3	TGTGCCAGCAGCCAAGTCTCGGGCTTGCTAAACACCATATATTTT	CASSQVSGLLNTIYF
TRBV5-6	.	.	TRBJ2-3	TGTGCCAGCAGCTTGGCCTTGAGGTCAGGTTCAGATACGCAGTATTTT	CASSLALRSGSDTQYF
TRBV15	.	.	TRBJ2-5	TGTGCCACCAGCAGGGGAGAGACCCAGTACTTC	CATSRGETQYF
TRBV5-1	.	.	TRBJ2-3	TGCGCCAGCAGCTTGAGGATAGCCGATACGCAGTATTTT	CASSLRIADTQYF
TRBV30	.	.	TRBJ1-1	TGTGCCTGGGGGGGGTCCAGCACTGAAGCTTTCTTT	CAWGGSSTEAFF
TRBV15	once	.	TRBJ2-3	TGTGCCACCAGCAGAGATAGGATGGATACGCAGTATTTT	CATSRDRMDTQYF
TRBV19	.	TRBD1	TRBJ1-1	TGTGCCAGCCGACAGGGATCTGGGTCCACTGAAGCTTTCTTT	CASRQGSGSTEAFF
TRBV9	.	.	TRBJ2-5	TGTGCCAGCAGCGTATCTTCTGGGGGGATTCTGACCCAGTACTTC	CASSVSSGGILTQYF
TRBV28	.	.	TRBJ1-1	TGTGCCAGCAGTCTTCAGAACACTGAAGCTTTCTTT	CASSLQNTEAFF
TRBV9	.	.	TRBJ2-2	TGTGCCAGCAGCCCTCGCGATCAGGGGGGCGGGGAGCTGTTTTTT	CASSPRDQGGGELFF
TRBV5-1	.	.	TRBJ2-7	TGCGCCAGCTCCCTGGTGCGGGGTTCCTACGAGCAGTACTTC	CASSLVRGSYEQYF
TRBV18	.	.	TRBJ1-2	TGTGCCAGCTCACCGAAAGATTCCTATGGCTACACCTTC	CASSPKDSYGYTF
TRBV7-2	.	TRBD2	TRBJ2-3	TGTGCCAGCAGCCCAGCGGGGTTGGCAAATACGCAGTATTTT	CASSPAGLANTQYF
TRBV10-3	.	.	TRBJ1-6	TGTGCCATCAGTGAGCGGCAGCCTGGGATTCGCTCCTATAATTCACCCCTCCACTTT	CAISERQPGIRSYNSPLHF
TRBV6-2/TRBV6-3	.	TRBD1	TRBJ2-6	TGTGCCAGCAGTTCCATGTTGGACAGGCGCTCTGGGGCCAACGTCCTGACTTTC	CASSSMLDRRSGANVLTF
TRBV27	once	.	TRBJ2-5	TGTGCCAGCAGCAAGGGCGATGGTTGGGGTACCCAGTACTTC	CASSKGDGWGTQYF
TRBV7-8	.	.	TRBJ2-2	TGTGCCAGCAGCGCATATGAATGGCTAGCAGTCACCGGGGAGCTGTTTTTT	CASSAYEWLAVTGELFF
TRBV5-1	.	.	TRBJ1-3	TGCGCCAGCACCAACTGGGGGGGCCCAGGAAACACCATATATTTT	CASTNWGGPGNTIYF
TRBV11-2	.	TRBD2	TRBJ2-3	TGTGCCACTCTAGCGGGAGGGACTAGCACAGATACGCAGTATTTT	CATLAGGTSTDTQYF
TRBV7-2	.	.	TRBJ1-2	TGTGCCAGCAGCTTAGATGTCGGGGGCTTTAACTATGGCTACACCTTC	CASSLDVGGFNYGYTF
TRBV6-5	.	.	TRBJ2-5	TGTGCCAGCAGTTACGGAGGGAGGAGGCAAGAGACCCAGTACTTC	CASSYGGRRQETQYF
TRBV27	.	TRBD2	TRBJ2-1	TGTGCCAGCAGCCGAATTACTAGCGGGAGGCCGCGTGAGCAGTTCTTC	CASSRITSGRPREQFF
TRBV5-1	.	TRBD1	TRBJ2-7	TGCGCCAGCAGCCAGCAGGGGACAGGGTCCTACGAGCAGTACTTC	CASSQQGTGSYEQYF
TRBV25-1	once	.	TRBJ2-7	TGTGCCAGCAGTGAATATTACGAGCAGTACTTC	CASSEYYEQYF
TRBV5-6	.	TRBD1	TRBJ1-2	TGTGCCAGCACCGGGACAGGGGAGTATGGCTACACCTTC	CASTGTGEYGYTF